Listed here is a single T cell receptor (beta chain). This clonotype has a handful of counts. It has no known antigen specificity. Base qualities are missing; no much larger clone stands one base away. The data were taken from a study of T-cell memory formation after mild COVID-19 (dated by TCRdb to the early 2020s). Notes on the research overall: TCR sequence clusters from the two donors were found to be largely donor specific. T-cell clones expanding and contracting after mild COVID-19 in a couple of donors were tracked by longitudinal TCRalpha and TCRbeta repertoire sequencing. The cohort was made up of two young adult volunteers, one female and one male, who were previously healthy.

PBMCs were isolated by Ficoll-Paque density gradient centrifugation. The research as a whole found: The study covered only a couple of mild cases, and larger cohorts including severe cases with pre-infection samples were considered necessary. Balanced CD4/CD8 phenotypes were observed for clones contracting from day 15 to 85, whereas a bias towards CD4+ was observed for a second wave of clones expanding from day 15 to 37. Contracting CD4+ clones appeared mostly in the CM and EM memory subsets, whereas CD8+ clones were enriched in EMRA. The detection of some responding clones in pre-infection memory suggests that pre-existing cross-reactive memory T cells joined the SARS-CoV-2 response. Whether the second-wave clones peaking on day 37 were SARS-CoV-2 specific was not confirmed.

Sequenced using an Illumina NovaSeq 6000. Using 5'RACE with constant-segment primers, TCRalpha and TCRbeta cDNA libraries were constructed, with sample barcodes and unique molecular identifiers added in the process. RNA was extracted from every sample with Trizol reagent. Library amplification was performed in two PCR steps, and a second sample barcode and Illumina TruSeq adapters were introduced in the second step. Sequencing of the libraries was done on an Illumina NovaSeq, producing 2 x 150 bp paired-end reads. The authors processed their data as follows. Reads were demultiplexed and collapsed into UMI-guided consensus sequences with migec v1.2.7. Using mixcr v2.1.11, the UMI consensuses were aligned to TRA and TRB V and J templates and assembled into clonotypes. A clonotype was counted as expanded or contracted only if both edgeR and NoisET called the change significant, with noise models trained on biological replicates. edgeR calls used a false discovery rate-adjusted p below 0.01 and a log2 fold-change threshold of 1. As an exploratory analysis of dynamics, PCA with hierarchical clustering was applied to max-normalized trajectories of the 1000 most abundant clonotypes. Separately sequenced CD4+ and CD8+ repertoires were used to assign a CD4 or CD8 phenotype to each responding clone. TCRdb applied fastp at Q25 and MiXCR to the public reads, then kept only in-frame beta chains. Rows are unified per CDR3 protein, each entry keeping the most common DNA and genes. Here the V and J calls rest on TCRdb's processing, not on the authors' analysis. The sample table records about 350,000 distinct CDR3 sequences; around 30% of these occur just once. Roughly 13% of the sample is taken by the ten largest.

Sequenced sample: PBMCs or a T cell subset sorted from them (not recorded which). The origin of this receptor is an adult woman who had mild COVID-19 (a few samples of this study predate the infection). The sample titles of this study are shuffled in the database, so cell type and time point are left out; the donor was told from shared clones.

The CDR3 region has the sequence CASSVRAGGTFYEQYF. The sequenced DNA: TGTGCCAGCAGCGTTCGCGCGGGGGGGACGTTCTACGAGCAGTACTTC. The chain uses TRBV7-2 and TRBJ2-7; TRBD2 agrees with 9 junctional bases. Taken from the germline V gene, the CDR1 and CDR2 loops are SGHTA and FQGNSA. Measured from the cysteine to the phenylalanine, the CDR3 is 16 residues long. The DNA shown is the 48-base CDR3, in frame from base 1. V has 5 bases trimmed and J has 3 bases trimmed; junction bases matching no gene number 11. Reference TRBV7-2 and TRBJ2-7 proteins supply the regions before and after the CDR3; the full variable domain is: GAGVSQSPSNKVTEKGKDVELRCDPISGHTALYWYRQSLGQGLEFLIYFQGNSAPDKSGLPSDRFSAERTGGSVSTLTIQRTQQEDSAVYLCASSVRAGGTFYEQYFGPGTRLTVT.